Detailed here is one T cell receptor (beta chain). The record originates from a study of memory CD4+ T cells and cytomegalovirus serostatus. Single viable CD3+CD4+CD8-CD45RO+ cells were sorted as the memory CD4+ T cells. Looked up from germline, CDR1 is KGHSH and CDR2 is LQKENI. V lost 6 bases and J lost 2, with 9 bases in between. This CDR3 is built from 13 residues. Only in-frame clones appear in the TCRdb table, and some are missing; sequencing was by immunoSEQ multiplex PCR. This sample has around 57,000 clones, with about 78% found just once. The gene calls are TRBV18 and TRBJ2-3, with D possibly being TRBD2 (5 bases). This TCR derives from an adult in good health and CMV-seronegative. Some clones in this sample may be carry-over from other donors' samples. Material: memory CD4+ T cells from blood. The CDR3 sequence: CASSLDSTDTQYF. CDR3 DNA: TGTGCCAGCTCCCTGGACTCCACAGATACGCAGTATTTT.